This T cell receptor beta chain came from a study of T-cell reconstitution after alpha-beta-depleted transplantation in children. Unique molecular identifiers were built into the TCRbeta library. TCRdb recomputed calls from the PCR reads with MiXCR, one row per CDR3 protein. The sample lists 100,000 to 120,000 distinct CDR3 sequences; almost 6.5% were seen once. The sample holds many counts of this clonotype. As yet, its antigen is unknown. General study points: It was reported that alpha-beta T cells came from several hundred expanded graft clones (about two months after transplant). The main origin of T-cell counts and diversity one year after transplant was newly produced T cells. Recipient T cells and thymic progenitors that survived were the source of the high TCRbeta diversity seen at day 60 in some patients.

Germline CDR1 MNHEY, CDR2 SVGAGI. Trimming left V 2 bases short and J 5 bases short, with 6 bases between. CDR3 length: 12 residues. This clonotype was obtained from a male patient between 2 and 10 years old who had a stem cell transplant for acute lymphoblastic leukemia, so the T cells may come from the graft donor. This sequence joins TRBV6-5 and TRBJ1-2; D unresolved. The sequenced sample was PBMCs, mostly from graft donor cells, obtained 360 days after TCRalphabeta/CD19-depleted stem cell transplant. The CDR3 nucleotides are TGTGCCAGCAGTTACCCCGGGTATGGCTACACCTTC. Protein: CASSYPGYGYTF.